The TCR beta chain described here comes from a study of shared clonotypes between healthy human individuals. General observations from the study: Clonotypes shared by all four donors outscored non-shared clonotypes in generation probability.

Naive CD8 cells lacked CD45RO and underwent positive selection for CCR7, leaving out terminally differentiated effector memory CD45RA+ cells. There were only Caucasian adults among the donors, and all lived in Nashville, Tennessee. To note about this clone: Its antigen is undetermined.

Germline V gene sequence: CDR1 MNHNS, CDR2 SASEGT. The CDR3 has 14 amino acids. Trimming took 3 bases from V and 7 from J, leaving 13 bases between them. At deep level, the assay was performed. TCRdb keeps only in-frame clones here, not all; method: immunoSEQ multiplex PCR. The data show approximately 1.9 million clones, 93% seen once. The genes are TRBV6-1 and TRBJ1-5; D might be TRBD1 (5 bases). The source is a man younger than 30 in good health. Some clones in this sample may be carry-over from other donors' samples. Sequenced material: naive CD8+ T cells from PBMCs. The CDR3: CASSEWGRGQPQHF. The CDR3 DNA reads TGTGCCAGCAGTGAGTGGGGTCGGGGCCAGCCCCAGCATTTT.